Shown below are 23 T cell receptor beta chains from a single sample sequenced in a study of Ad26.COV2.S vaccination and SARS-CoV-2 variants. Here immunoSEQ multiplex PCR was the method, and the copy in TCRdb shows in-frame clones only, minus some. Of some 340,000 clones listed, around four fifths are singletons. The treatment denotes: 15 to 20 received Ad26.COV2.S at low or high dose, single or two shots; about 5 received placebo; per-sample allocation not given. Day 63 after the first injection of vaccine or placebo was the sampling time. The specimen was peripheral blood, collected in a trial of Ad26.COV2.S vaccine versus placebo. All receptors derive from a person aged 18 to 65 who received the Ad26.COV2.S COVID-19 vaccine or a placebo.

CDR3 nucleotide sequence: TGTGCCACCAGCAAAAGTTGGGACAGCTCCTACGAGCAGTACTTC. Translation: CATSKSWDSSYEQYF. This sequence joins TRBV15 and TRBJ2-7, with 7 bases that match TRBD1. Per germline, CDR1 LNHNV and CDR2 YYDKDF (reference sequence). V trimming: 4 bases; J trimming: 0 bases; junction bases outside the gene matches: 6. The CDR3 contains 15 residues. Combining the CDR3 with reference TRBV15 and TRBJ2-7 gives the whole variable domain DAMVIQNPRYQVTQFGKPVTLSCSQTLNHNVMYWYQQKSSQAPKLLFHYYDKDFNNEADTPDNFQSRRPNTSFCFLDIRSPGLGDTAMYLCATSKSWDSSYEQYFGPGTRLTVT.

The V and J genes are TRBV6-5 and TRBJ2-2, with D possibly being TRBD1 (6 bases). This CDR3 contains 15 residues. Germline values: CDR1 MNHEY, CDR2 SVGAGI. Trimming took off 10 bases at V and 6 bases at J, with 21 bases between the two ends. CDR3 loop: CATTLVGASSGELFF. CDR3 nucleotides: TGTGCCACCACCTTGGTGGGGGCTAGTTCCGGGGAGCTGTTTTTT.

This clone was recorded once. The gene calls are TRBV29-1 and TRBJ2-5; either TRBD1 or TRBD2 may fit D (5 bases each). Trimming stripped 0 bases from V and 9 bases from J, with 14 bases between. Germline loops: CDR1 SQVTM, CDR2 ANQGSEA. This CDR3 region has 13 residues. The DNA for the CDR3 is TGCAGCGTTGAAGATTCGCTGGGGGTTCCCCAGTACTTC. This codes for CSVEDSLGVPQYF.

This sequence joins TRBV19 and TRBJ2-5; D is perhaps TRBD1 (6 bases). CDR3 length: 14 residues. V lost 7 bases and J 4 bases, leaving 16 bases between the germline ends. The germline V gene encodes CDR1 LNHDA and CDR2 SQIVND (reference sequence). CDR3 in amino acids: CASTSTGRGETQYF. The CDR3 nucleotides are TGTGCCAGTACCTCTACCGGCAGGGGAGAGACCCAGTACTTC. Based on the CDR3 plus reference TRBV19 and TRBJ2-5, the full variable domain is DGGITQSPKYLFRKEGQNVTLSCEQNLNHDAMYWYRQDPGQGLRLIYYSQIVNDFQKGDIAEGYSVSREKKESFPLTVTSAQKNPTAFYLCASTSTGRGETQYFGPGTRLLVL.

The CDR3: CASSRIGGGTPYEQYF. DNA for the CDR3: TGTGCCAGCAGCCGAATCGGGGGGGGGACCCCCTACGAGCAGTACTTC. The chain employs TRBV4-2 and TRBJ2-7, with TRBD2 matching over 8 bases. V dropped 4 bases and J dropped 2; count of bases not matched to a gene: 10. CDR1 and CDR2 (germline): LGHNA, YNFKEQ. The CDR3 is made up of 16 amino acids.

This clone has ten or more counts. The sample contains more than one DNA sequence encoding this CDR3. The rearrangement links TRBV6-4 to TRBJ2-1; D possibly corresponds to TRBD2 (5 bases). The CDR3 runs 13 residues. Trimming removed 2 bases from V and 4 bases from J, with 6 bases in between. Looked up from germline, CDR1 is MRHNA and CDR2 is SNTAGT. CDR3 bases: TGTGCCAGCAGTGACGGGAGTTACAATGAGCAGTTCTTC. Translating it yields CASSDGSYNEQFF.

V usage is TRBV2 and J usage is TRBJ1-5; D remains ambiguous. CDR1 is SNHLY, CDR2 FYNNEI, per germline. The V and J ends lost 1 base and 6 bases respectively, with 10 bases between them. The CDR3 is made up of 14 amino acids. CDR3 amino acids: CASSEVSSRQPQHF. The CDR3 bases are TGTGCCAGCAGTGAAGTTTCGTCCCGTCAGCCCCAGCATTTT.

The chain employs TRBV3-1 (or the pseudogene TRBV3-2) and TRBJ2-3; D not resolved. The CDR3 runs 14 residues. Germline-derived CDR1 and CDR2 are LGHDT and YNNKEL (reference sequence). The ends were cut back, 4 bases at V and 1 base at J, with 9 bases in the middle. The CDR3 DNA follows: TGTGCCAGCAGCCCCGCCGGCCGCACAGATACGCAGTATTTT. It translates to CASSPAGRTDTQYF.

In this sample, this clone turned up a few times. The same CDR3 is also encoded by other DNA sequences in this sample. This chain joins TRBV5-1 and TRBJ2-3, with D perhaps TRBD2 (7 bases). Deletions cut 5 bases from V and 1 base from J, with 14 bases between. The germline CDR1 and CDR2 sequences are SGHRS and YFSETQ. The CDR3 has 15 residues. CDR3 loop: CASRRGGRGTDTQYF. The CDR3 DNA follows: TGCGCCAGCAGGAGGGGGGGACGGGGCACAGATACGCAGTATTTT.

The V and J genes are TRBV21-1 and TRBJ2-2; the table's D call of TRBD1 was not tested on the DNA. TRBV21-1 corresponds to a pseudogene. This CDR3 contains 17 residues. The CDR3 loop is CASSKRDRGRNTGELFF. In nucleotides, the CDR3 is TGTGCCAGCAGCAAACGGGACAGGGGAAGGAACACCGGGGAGCTGTTTTTT.

This chain joins TRBV27 and TRBJ2-7; D possibly matches TRBD1 or TRBD2 (5 bases each). Trimming stripped 5 bases from V and 0 bases from J, with 23 bases between. Germline CDR1 is MNHEY and CDR2 is SMNVEV (reference sequence). The CDR3 contains 18 residues. CDR3 region: CASSPRDLGRASSYEQYF. DNA of the CDR3: TGTGCCAGCAGTCCCCGCGACCTGGGACGGGCCAGCTCCTACGAGCAGTACTTC.

The DNA for the CDR3 is TGTGCCAGCAGCTTAACTAGTCGGGGGAACACTGAAGCTTTCTTT. This translates into CASSLTSRGNTEAFF. The chain links TRBV7-9 to TRBJ1-1; no reliable D call. CDR3 length: 15 amino acids. Germline lookup yields CDR1 SEHNR and CDR2 FQNEAQ (reference sequence). Trimming took off 2 bases at V and 1 base at J, with 11 bases between the two ends.

This CDR3 is CASSLATGRGETQYF. The CDR3 DNA follows: TGCGCCAGCAGCTTGGCCACCGGCAGGGGAGAGACCCAGTACTTC. The chain employs TRBV5-1 and TRBJ2-5; TRBD1 might be the D (6 bases). Trimming left V 0 bases short and J 4 bases short, with 13 bases between. This CDR3 contains 15 residues. In germline, CDR1 is SGHRS, CDR2 YFSETQ.

V and J are TRBV5-1 and TRBJ2-1, with a tentative D call TRBD1 (7 bases). Trimming pared 4 bases from V and 7 bases from J, leaving 18 bases between. This CDR3 spans 15 amino acids. Germline V lookup: CDR1 SGHRS, CDR2 YFSETQ. CDR3 bases: TGCGCCAGCAGCCTTAGACAGGGACTGAAAAATGAGCAGTTCTTC. This encodes CASSLRQGLKNEQFF.

The chain couples TRBV5-1 to TRBJ1-1; a possible D gene is TRBD1 (5 bases). The CDR3 contains 17 residues. CDR1 is SGHRS, CDR2 YFSETQ, per germline. V lost 4 bases and J 4 bases, leaving 23 bases between the germline ends. The chain's CDR3 is CASSPRLDTPGRTEAFF. The CDR3 bases are TGCGCCAGCAGCCCGAGGCTTGATACACCGGGACGCACTGAAGCTTTCTTT.

This clone appeared once. V and J are TRBV5-6 and TRBJ1-2; the D gene is possibly TRBD1 (6 bases). In germline, CDR1 is SGHDT, CDR2 YYEEEE. CDR3 length equals 16 residues. The germline V and J ends were trimmed by 4 bases and 6 bases, with 22 bases remaining between them. The CDR3 spells CASSPAAGQQIHGYTF. CDR3 coding DNA: TGTGCCAGCAGCCCCGCGGCCGGACAGCAGATCCATGGCTACACCTTC. Based on the CDR3 plus reference TRBV5-6 and TRBJ1-2, the full variable domain is DAGVTQSPTHLIKTRGQQVTLRCSPKSGHDTVSWYQQALGQGPQFIFQYYEEEERQRGNFPDRFSGHQFPNYSSELNVNALLLGDSALYLCASSPAAGQQIHGYTFGSGTRLTVV.

This chain joins TRBV27 and TRBJ1-3; 11 nucleotides align to TRBD1. The trim removed 0 bases at V and 2 bases at J, leaving 3 bases unmatched. The CDR3 extends over 17 amino acids. Germline V gene sequence: CDR1 MNHEY, CDR2 SMNVEV (reference sequence). The chain's CDR3 is CASSLSGQGGPGNTIYF. CDR3 coding DNA: TGTGCCAGCAGTTTATCGGGACAGGGGGGCCCTGGAAACACCATATATTTT.

The chain recombines TRBV6-6 with TRBJ2-2, with D possibly being TRBD1 (6 bases). Deletions cut 5 bases from V and 2 bases from J, with 15 bases between. This CDR3 spans 16 amino acids. Germline V lookup: CDR1 MNHNY, CDR2 SVGAGI (reference sequence). CDR3 nucleotides: TGTGCCAGCAGTCTCCCGGTGGGACAAAACACCGGGGAGCTGTTTTTT. Translating it yields CASSLPVGQNTGELFF.

The chain joins TRBV5-1 to TRBJ2-3; 15 nucleotides line up with TRBD2. J gave up 6 bases and V 4 bases, and 6 bases lay outside the gene matches. This CDR3 is 16 amino acids long. Germline CDR1 and CDR2: SGHRS and YFSETQ. For the CDR3, the DNA is TGCGCCAGCAGCCCCGGGACTAGCGGGGGGTTGGATACGCAGTATTTT. It encodes CASSPGTSGGLDTQYF.

Concerning this clone itself: Sequence at one end of the junction differs from germline and may be a read error. This chain uses TRBV15 with TRBJ1-1; TRBD1 might be the D (6 bases). Germline values: CDR1 LNHNV, CDR2 YYDKDF (reference sequence). The CDR3 has 13 amino acids. This CDR3 is CATSREGDTEAFF. In DNA form, the CDR3 reads TGTGCCACCAGTAGAGAGGGGGATACTGAAGCTTTCTTT.

The chain combines TRBV30 with TRBJ2-5; D not certain. Germline V gene sequence: CDR1 GTSNPN, CDR2 SVGIG (reference sequence). Trimming removed 0 bases from V and 2 bases from J, with 7 bases in between. This CDR3 comprises 13 residues. The CDR3 here is CAWSVNIQETQYF. The CDR3 DNA reads TGTGCCTGGAGTGTAAACATACAAGAGACCCAGTACTTC. Full variable domain (missing parts from reference TRBV30 and TRBJ2-5): SQTIHQWPATLVQPVGSPLSLECTVEGTSNPNLYWYRQAAGRGLQLLFYSVGIGQISSEVPQNLSASRPQDRQFILSSKKLLLSDSGFYLCAWSVNIQETQYFGPGTRLLVL.

The rearrangement links TRBV27 to TRBJ1-6; 7 positions agree with TRBD1. The V and J ends lost 4 bases and 3 bases, in that order; junction bases with no gene match: 6. Per the germline V gene, CDR1 is MNHEY and CDR2 is SMNVEV (reference sequence). The CDR3 spans 16 residues. The CDR3 reads CASSWGTAYYNSPLHF. The CDR3 DNA follows: TGTGCCAGCAGTTGGGGGACAGCTTACTATAATTCACCCCTCCACTTT.

This clone has a single count. The chain has TRBV7-8 and TRBJ1-4; D perhaps matches TRBD1 (5 bases). The CDR3 loop spans 14 amino acids. CDR1 SGHVS and CDR2 FQNEAQ come from the germline V gene. Deletions cut 1 base from V and 8 bases from J, with 11 bases between. The CDR3 sequence: CASSLGTRREKLFF. The CDR3 DNA reads as TGTGCCAGCAGCTTAGGGACAAGACGGGAAAAACTGTTTTTT.